The T cell receptor beta chain described here comes from a study of blood T cell repertoires in COVID-19. Background on the study: Both acute and convalescent COVID-19 samples were obtained from the United States, Italy and Spain. Sources were T cells, B-cell-depleted T cells, or PBMCs; the material itself was cDNA or gDNA.

The authors' processing: Estimates of nucleated cell counts were drawn from the amplification of reference gene primers. Sequencing was performed with immunoSEQ multiplex PCR; in TCRdb, only in-frame clones are kept and a portion is missing. V and J calls and clone size are given by that table; D and trimming were obtained from the DNA. The table includes 60,000 to 75,000 clones, around nine tenths detected once. This clone showed up just once. Trimming stripped 5 bases from V and 8 bases from J, with 11 bases between. Germline-derived CDR1 and CDR2 are SGHTA and FQGNSA. This CDR3 contains 12 residues.

This TCR was recovered from a woman older than 75 with active COVID-19. Sequencing was done on a sample of peripheral blood. The genes are TRBV7-2 and TRBJ2-3; tentative D call: TRBD2 (6 bases). DNA for the CDR3: TGTGCCAGCAGCCTTAGCGGAGCTACGCAGTATTTT. This sequence encodes CASSLSGATQYF.